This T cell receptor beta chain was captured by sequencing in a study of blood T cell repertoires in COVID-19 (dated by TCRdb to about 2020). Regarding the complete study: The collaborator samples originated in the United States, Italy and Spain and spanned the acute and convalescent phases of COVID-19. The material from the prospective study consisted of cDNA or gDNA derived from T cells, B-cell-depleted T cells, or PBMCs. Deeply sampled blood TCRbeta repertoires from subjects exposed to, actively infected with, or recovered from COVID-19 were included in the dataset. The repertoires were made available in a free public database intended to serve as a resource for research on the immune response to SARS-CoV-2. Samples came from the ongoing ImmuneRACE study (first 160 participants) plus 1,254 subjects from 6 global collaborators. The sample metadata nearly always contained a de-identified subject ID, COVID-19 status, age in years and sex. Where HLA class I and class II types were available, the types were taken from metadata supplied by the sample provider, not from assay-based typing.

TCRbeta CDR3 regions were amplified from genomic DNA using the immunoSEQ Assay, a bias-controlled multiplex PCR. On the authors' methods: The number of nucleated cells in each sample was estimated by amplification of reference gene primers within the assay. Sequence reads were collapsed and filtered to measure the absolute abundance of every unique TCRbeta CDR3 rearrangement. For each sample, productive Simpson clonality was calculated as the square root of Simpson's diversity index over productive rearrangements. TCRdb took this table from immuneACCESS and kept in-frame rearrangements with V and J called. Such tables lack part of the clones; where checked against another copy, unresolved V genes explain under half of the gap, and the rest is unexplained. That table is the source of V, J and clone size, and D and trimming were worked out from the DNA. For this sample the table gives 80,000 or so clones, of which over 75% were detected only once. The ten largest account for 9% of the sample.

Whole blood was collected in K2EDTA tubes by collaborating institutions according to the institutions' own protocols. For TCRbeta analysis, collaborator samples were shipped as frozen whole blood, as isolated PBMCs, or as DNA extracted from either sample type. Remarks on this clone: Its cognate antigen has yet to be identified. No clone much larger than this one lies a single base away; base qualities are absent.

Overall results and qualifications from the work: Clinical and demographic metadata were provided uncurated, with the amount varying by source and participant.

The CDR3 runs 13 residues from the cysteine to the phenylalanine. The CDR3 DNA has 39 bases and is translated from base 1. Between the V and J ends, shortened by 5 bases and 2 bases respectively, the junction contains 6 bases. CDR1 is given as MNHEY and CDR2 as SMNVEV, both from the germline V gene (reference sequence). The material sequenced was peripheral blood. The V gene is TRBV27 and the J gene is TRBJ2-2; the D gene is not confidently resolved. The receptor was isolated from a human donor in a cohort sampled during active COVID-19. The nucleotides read TGTGCCAGCAGTCGCGGCAACACCGGGGAGCTGTTTTTT. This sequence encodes CASSRGNTGELFF.